This is a list of T cell receptor beta chains from one sample in a study of T cells in Graves' hyperthyroidism and ophthalmopathy. TCRdb ran MiXCR on the multiplex PCR reads and lists one entry per CDR3 protein. The sample consists of about 350,000 distinct CDR3 sequences, approximately 14% of them appearing once. Sequencing was carried out using blood. Receptors originate from a woman in her twenties or thirties with Graves' hyperthyroidism. The CDR3 runs from the conserved cysteine through the conserved F or W. D genes are given only for firm matches. Size is omitted from some rows. Given values are once, few, many or a class for expanded clones.

clone size	V gene	D gene	J gene	CDR3 protein	CDR3 DNA
many	TRBV6-1	.	TRBJ1-5	CASSDGSHQPQHF	TGTGCCAGCAGTGATGGCAGTCATCAGCCCCAGCATTTT
.	TRBV12-5	.	TRBJ2-2	CASGFGDGELFF	TGTGCTAGTGGTTTTGGAGACGGGGAGCTGTTTTTT
few	TRBV20-1	TRBD2	TRBJ2-3	CRTPGTSDGDTQYF	TGCAGGACTCCCGGGACTAGCGACGGAGATACGCAGTATTTT
many	TRBV29-1	TRBD2	TRBJ2-1	CSVDTGTNNEQFF	TGCAGCGTTGACACCGGGACTAACAATGAGCAGTTCTTC
.	TRBV28	TRBD1	TRBJ1-5	CASSGEQGAINQPQHF	TGTGCCAGCAGTGGGGAACAGGGGGCCATCAATCAGCCCCAGCATTTT
.	TRBV20-1	.	TRBJ1-3	CSARGPGGYSGNTIYF	TGCAGTGCTAGAGGTCCGGGGGGCTACTCTGGAAACACCATATATTTT
many	TRBV10-2	.	TRBJ2-5	CASTVRGKETQYF	TGCGCCAGCACTGTTAGGGGAAAAGAGACCCAGTACTTC
.	TRBV20-1	.	TRBJ2-7	CSALPYSGSYEQYF	TGCAGTGCTCTCCCCTATAGCGGTTCTTACGAGCAGTACTTC
few	TRBV7-2	TRBD1	TRBJ2-5	CASSFHRDRGETQYF	TGTGCCAGCAGCTTTCACCGGGACAGAGGAGAGACCCAGTACTTC
few	TRBV28	.	TRBJ1-3	CASSFHSSAGNTIYF	TGTGCCAGCAGTTTTCATTCTTCGGCCGGAAACACCATATATTTT
.	TRBV27	.	TRBJ2-5	CASSLMGEETQYF	TGTGCCAGCAGTTTAATGGGTGAAGAGACCCAGTACTTC
many	TRBV20-1	TRBD2	TRBJ2-1	CSARTSGSFDEQFF	TGCAGTGCCAGGACTAGCGGGAGTTTCGATGAGCAGTTCTTC
.	TRBV6-2/TRBV6-3	TRBD2	TRBJ2-1	CASSASSGSFAVQFF	TGTGCCAGCAGTGCAAGTAGCGGGAGCTTTGCCGTGCAGTTCTTC
.	TRBV20-1	.	TRBJ2-1	CSARVGGTYNERFF	TGCAGTGCCCGTGTGGGAGGAACCTACAATGAGCGGTTCTTC
.	TRBV29-1	.	TRBJ1-5	CSVRGANQPQHF	TGCAGCGTTAGGGGGGCGAATCAGCCCCAGCATTTT
.	TRBV9	TRBD2	TRBJ2-7	CASSVAGGPNYEQYF	TGTGCCAGCAGCGTCGCGGGAGGGCCCAACTACGAGCAGTACTTC
few	TRBV29-1	.	TRBJ1-2	CSVEDGAGGSGYTF	TGCAGCGTTGAAGATGGGGCAGGCGGGTCTGGCTACACCTTC
.	TRBV20-1	.	TRBJ1-1	CSVLGDTEAFF	TGCAGTGTACTAGGTGACACTGAAGCTTTCTTT
few	TRBV14	.	TRBJ1-2	CASSHGTSALGYTF	TGTGCCAGCAGCCATGGGACATCTGCACTTGGCTACACCTTC
.	TRBV20-1	.	TRBJ1-1	CSAPPKGRGNTEAFF	TGCAGTGCTCCCCCCAAGGGCAGGGGCAACACTGAAGCTTTCTTT
few	TRBV7-9	.	TRBJ2-7	CASSLAPGGVSNEQYF	TGTGCCAGCAGCTTAGCACCCGGGGGCGTTTCGAACGAGCAGTACTTC
many	TRBV5-5	.	TRBJ2-2	CASSLTPLGNTGELFF	TGTGCCAGCAGCTTGACTCCCCTGGGGAACACCGGGGAGCTGTTTTTT
few	TRBV9	.	TRBJ2-3	CASSVKARTDTQYF	TGTGCCAGCAGCGTAAAGGCCCGCACAGATACGCAGTATTTT
few	TRBV5-1	.	TRBJ1-1	CASSLREGSTEAFF	TGCGCCAGCAGCTTGCGTGAGGGTAGCACTGAAGCTTTCTTT
.	TRBV6-5	.	TRBJ1-3	CASSSTGLYRANSGNTIYF	TGTGCCAGCAGTTCCACGGGACTATACCGGGCCAACTCTGGAAACACCATATATTTT
.	TRBV9	TRBD1	TRBJ2-5	CASSTNPRTGVGETQYF	TGTGCCAGCAGCACCAACCCCCGGACAGGGGTAGGAGAGACCCAGTACTTC
many	TRBV28	.	TRBJ2-7	CASSPRRAPISYEQYF	TGTGCCAGCAGTCCCCGAAGAGCGCCCATCTCCTACGAGCAGTACTTC
.	TRBV3-1	TRBD2	TRBJ2-5	CASSQVAGGLVETQYF	TGTGCCAGCAGCCAAGTGGCGGGAGGATTAGTGGAGACCCAGTACTTC
few	TRBV3-1	.	TRBJ1-6	CASSQFLTPNSPLHF	TGTGCCAGCAGCCAATTTCTGACACCAAATTCACCCCTCCACTTT
.	TRBV7-2	TRBD1	TRBJ1-2	CASSPGGLYGYTF	TGTGCCAGCAGCCCAGGGGGACTCTATGGCTACACCTTC
many	TRBV6-1	.	TRBJ1-1	CASSPWGENTEAFF	TGTGCCAGCAGTCCCTGGGGGGAGAACACTGAAGCTTTCTTT
.	TRBV2	.	TRBJ1-1	CASIGVNTEAFF	TGTGCCAGCATTGGGGTGAACACTGAAGCTTTCTTT
few	TRBV15	.	TRBJ2-7	CATSRDRTFSSYEQYF	TGTGCCACCAGCAGAGATCGTACGTTTAGCTCCTACGAGCAGTACTTC
.	TRBV20-1	.	TRBJ2-5	CSARETYQETQDF	TGCAGTGCTAGAGAAACATACCAAGAGACCCAGGACTTC
few	TRBV6-1	TRBD2	TRBJ2-3	CASTGTTLGPITQYF	TGTGCCAGCACCGGGACTACTTTGGGCCCAATAACGCAGTATTTT
.	TRBV18	TRBD2	TRBJ2-2	CASSPSSGRTTGELFF	TGTGCCAGCTCACCTTCTAGCGGGAGGACGACCGGGGAGCTGTTTTTT
many	TRBV6-2/TRBV6-3	TRBD2	TRBJ2-5	CASSRGTSAQETQYF	TGTGCCAGCAGTCGAGGGACTAGCGCTCAAGAGACCCAGTACTTC
many	TRBV12-3/TRBV12-4	.	TRBJ2-5	CASTLLGSGTQYF	TGTGCCAGCACCCTGTTGGGGTCGGGGACCCAGTACTTC
many	TRBV11-2	.	TRBJ2-7	CASSYQYEQYF	TGTGCCAGCAGCTACCAATACGAGCAGTACTTC
many	TRBV28	.	TRBJ2-7	CASSSQGGAIRSYEQYF	TGTGCCAGCAGTTCACAGGGTGGGGCCATTCGGTCCTACGAGCAGTACTTC
many	TRBV11-2	TRBD2	TRBJ2-1	CASSSISGSYNEQFF	TGTGCCAGCAGCTCCATTAGCGGGAGTTACAATGAGCAGTTCTTC
many	TRBV4-2	.	TRBJ1-5	CASSVRGINQPQHF	TGTGCCAGCAGCGTACGGGGGATCAATCAGCCCCAGCATTTT
many	TRBV20-1	.	TRBJ2-1	CSAPEAGREQFF	TGCAGTGCCCCAGAGGCGGGACGGGAGCAGTTCTTC
.	TRBV19	TRBD1	TRBJ2-7	CASTPTPGTDISEQYF	TGTGCCAGTACCCCAACCCCCGGGACAGATATCTCCGAGCAGTACTTC
many	TRBV10-3	TRBD2	TRBJ2-7	CAISEAQRERQHEQYF	TGTGCCATCAGTGAGGCTCAGCGGGAGAGGCAACACGAGCAGTACTTC
many	TRBV2	.	TRBJ2-7	CASSVDRNYEQYF	TGTGCCAGCAGTGTTGACAGGAACTACGAGCAGTACTTC
.	TRBV6-1	.	TRBJ2-3	CASSTHIRDITDTQYF	TGTGCCAGCAGTACACACATAAGGGACATCACAGATACGCAGTATTTT
.	TRBV5-5	.	TRBJ1-3	CASSTPGNTIYF	TGTGCCAGCAGCACCCCCGGAAACACCATATATTTT
many	TRBV28	.	TRBJ1-5	CASSLTDHSNQPQHF	TGTGCCAGCAGTTTGACAGATCATAGCAATCAGCCCCAGCATTTT
many	TRBV20-1	.	TRBJ1-2	CSAGKRLNYGYTF	TGCAGTGCCGGAAAACGATTAAACTATGGCTACACCTTC
few	TRBV30	.	TRBJ1-2	CAWRTPGADHYGYTF	TGTGCCTGGAGGACCCCTGGGGCAGACCATTATGGCTACACCTTC
many	TRBV2	.	TRBJ2-7	CASIGQPKPYEQYF	TGTGCCAGCATCGGACAGCCTAAGCCATACGAGCAGTACTTC
many	TRBV15	TRBD2	TRBJ2-1	CATSRDSGRANEQFF	TGTGCCACCAGCAGAGATAGCGGGAGAGCCAATGAGCAGTTCTTC
many	TRBV27	.	TRBJ2-3	CASSLPGTDTQYF	TGTGCCAGCAGTTTGCCGGGCACAGATACGCAGTATTTT
many	TRBV20-1	TRBD1	TRBJ1-2	CSAKVDRGNGYTF	TGCAGTGCTAAAGTGGACAGGGGGAATGGCTACACCTTC
.	TRBV7-2	.	TRBJ2-3	CAIPVDGSSTDTQYF	TGTGCCATCCCTGTGGATGGGAGTAGCACAGATACGCAGTATTTT
many	TRBV28	.	TRBJ1-2	CASSPGWLGAGYGYTF	TGTGCCAGCAGCCCTGGTTGGTTGGGAGCAGGGTATGGCTACACCTTC
few	TRBV27	.	TRBJ2-2	CASSLLRADGELFF	TGTGCCAGCAGTTTACTGCGGGCTGACGGGGAGCTGTTTTTT
.	TRBV29-1	.	TRBJ1-4	CSVMRTAEGSGKLFF	TGCAGCGTCATGAGGACAGCGGAGGGATCGGGAAAACTGTTTTTT
few	TRBV12-3/TRBV12-4	TRBD1	TRBJ1-5	CASSFLQGTQPQHF	TGTGCCAGCAGTTTCCTACAGGGGACTCAGCCCCAGCATTTT